What follows describes a single TCR beta chain. Its antigen is undetermined. The data stem from a study of T cell repertoires in cytomegalovirus infection. Study-level information: Newly reported HLA-C-restricted and thoroughly characterized HLA-B-restricted CMV epitopes were employed. Shared public TCR beta signatures pointed to both CMV infection and a matching HLA type. General study results and limits: The cumulative frequency of public TCR beta families distinguished individuals who carried CMV together with the relevant HLA. Ex vivo, HLA-C-restricted CMV-specific TCR beta clonotypes prevailed over the rest of the response.

V shed 5 bases and J shed 2 bases, with 18 bases lying between them. The CDR3 spans 16 residues. CDR1 and CDR2 from the germline V gene are SGHVS and FNYEAQ. TCRdb itself ran the reads through MiXCR, one entry per CDR3 protein. The sample holds about 570,000 distinct CDR3 sequences, 35% to 50% seen once. The chain combines TRBV7-6 with TRBJ2-5; a possible D gene is TRBD2 (7 bases). The clonotype originates from a human donor in good health (CMV status not recorded). Some clones in this sample may be carry-over from other donors' samples. This specimen consisted of cultured PBMCs, obtained from culture after CMV antigen stimulation. CDR3 region: CASSPAGALSQETQYF. The CDR3 bases are TGTGCCAGCAGCCCGGCGGGGGCCTTGTCTCAAGAGACCCAGTACTTC.